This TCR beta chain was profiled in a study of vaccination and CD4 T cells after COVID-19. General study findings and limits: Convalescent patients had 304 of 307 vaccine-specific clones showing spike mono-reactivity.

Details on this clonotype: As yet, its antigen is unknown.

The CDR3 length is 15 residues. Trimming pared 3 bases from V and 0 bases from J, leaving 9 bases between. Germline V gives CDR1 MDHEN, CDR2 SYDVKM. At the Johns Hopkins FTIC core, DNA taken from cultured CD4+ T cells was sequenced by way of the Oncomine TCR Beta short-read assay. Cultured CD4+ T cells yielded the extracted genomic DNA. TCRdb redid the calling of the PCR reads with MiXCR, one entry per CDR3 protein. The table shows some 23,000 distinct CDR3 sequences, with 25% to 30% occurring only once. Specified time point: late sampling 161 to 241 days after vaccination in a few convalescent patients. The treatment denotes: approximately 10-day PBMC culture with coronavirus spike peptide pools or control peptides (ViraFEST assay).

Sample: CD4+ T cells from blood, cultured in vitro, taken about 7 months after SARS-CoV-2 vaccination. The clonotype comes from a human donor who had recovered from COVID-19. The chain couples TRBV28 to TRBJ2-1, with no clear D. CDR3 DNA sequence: TGTGCCAGCAGTTTCATCCCGAGCTCCTACAATGAGCAGTTCTTC. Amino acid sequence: CASSFIPSSYNEQFF.